This T cell receptor beta chain derives from a study of radiotherapy plus CTLA-4 blockade in lung cancer. At the level of the study: Objective response rate was more than 15%; disease control rate, 25% to 35%.

Generated by immunoSEQ multiplex PCR, the TCRdb table keeps only in-frame clones and is missing some. The sample has 60,000 to 85,000 clones, around nine tenths seen once; the top ten hold over 0.75%. This clone occurred once. Its antigen is undetermined. Patients with chemo-refractory metastatic non-small-cell lung cancer received focal radiation plus CTLA-4 blockade with ipilimumab. Whole-study results and caveats: Expansion of tumor-derived TCR clones was observed in blood after radiotherapy plus ipilimumab. Per reports, early blood T cell clone dynamics, plus interferon-beta, forecast response most strongly.

This clonotype was obtained from a human donor with non-small cell lung cancer who had stable disease on radiotherapy plus ipilimumab. Here the sequenced sample was peripheral blood, taken from a patient treated with radiotherapy plus ipilimumab.

CDR3 DNA sequence: TGCAGCGTTGGTTGGACTAGCACAGATACGCAGTATTTT. It encodes CSVGWTSTDTQYF. This chain links TRBV29-1 with TRBJ2-3, with a possible D match to TRBD2 (5 bases). The CDR3 is 13 residues long. Germline assignment: CDR1 SQVTM and CDR2 ANQGSEA. V was clipped by 4 bases and J by 0 bases, with 8 bases between them.